The clone carrying this TCR beta chain turned up a few times. Its antigen is undetermined. Germline CDR1 and CDR2: SGHNT and YYREEE (reference sequence). CDR3 size: 15 residues. V lost 1 base and J lost 4, with 11 bases in between. Unique molecular identifiers tagged the TCRbeta library. TCRdb reprocessed the PCR reads with MiXCR, giving one entry per CDR3 protein. Of about 250,000 distinct CDR3 sequences detected, 20% to 30% appear once; the ten largest clones hold 4.5% to 5.5%. The entry originates in a study of T-cell reconstitution after alpha-beta-depleted transplantation in children. Broader study findings: By about two months after transplant, alpha-beta T cells reportedly arose from several hundred graft clones that had expanded. At one year after transplant, newly produced T cells mostly accounted for T-cell counts and diversity. High day-60 TCRbeta diversity in some patients came from surviving recipient T cells and thymic progenitors.

The specimen comprised PBMCs, mostly from graft donor cells, sampled 360 days after TCRalphabeta/CD19-depleted stem cell transplant. This receptor was identified in a female patient aged 2-9 years who had a stem cell transplant for congenital amegakaryocytic thrombocytopenia, so the T cells may come from the graft donor. The chain uses TRBV5-4 and TRBJ2-2, with D hard to call. CDR3 protein: CASSLRSRSTGELFF. In DNA, the CDR3 is TGTGCCAGCAGCTTGCGCTCCAGGAGCACCGGGGAGCTGTTTTTT.